Shown below are 8 T cell receptor beta chains from a single sample sequenced in a study of molecular identifiers for immune sequencing clone quantification. TCRdb analysed the PCR reads with MiXCR anew, one entry per CDR3 protein. There are approximately 670,000 distinct CDR3 sequences in the sample; 20% occur only once, and 0.7% to 1% lies in the top ten. Material: naive CD8+ T cells from blood, with Jurkat cell RNA spiked in. Subset denoted: FACS-sorted CD8+CD4-CCR7+CD45RA+ naive T cells. Source of these receptors: a human donor in good health. Some libraries in this study had Jurkat cell RNA spiked in.

This clonotype showed up many times. V and J are TRBV30 and TRBJ1-2, with D hard to call. CDR1 and CDR2 from the germline V gene are GTSNPN and SVGIG (reference sequence). This CDR3 comprises 16 residues. V gave up 6 bases and J gave up 2 bases, with 22 bases separating them. The chain's CDR3 is CACTMVGSNDNYGYTF. CDR3 bases: TGTGCCTGCACTATGGTTGGCAGTAACGACAACTATGGCTACACCTTC.

This rearrangement joins TRBV13 to TRBJ2-1; D remains unclear. The germline V gene encodes CDR1 PRHDT and CDR2 FYEKMQ (reference sequence). CDR3 length: 12 residues. Trimming cost V 4 bases and J 4 bases, with 5 bases left between them. The DNA of the CDR3 is TGTGCCAGCAGCTCCCAATACAATGAGCAGTTCTTC. Protein: CASSSQYNEQFF.

This clonotype was picked up many times. V and J are TRBV7-9 and TRBJ2-3, with D hard to call. The CDR3 is 14 amino acids. Germline-derived CDR1 and CDR2 are SEHNR and FQNEAQ (reference sequence). The V gene lost 2 bases and the J gene lost 4 bases, with 10 bases spanning the gap. The CDR3: CASSLSLDADTQYF. The CDR3 DNA follows: TGTGCCAGCAGCTTATCCCTAGACGCAGATACGCAGTATTTT.

This clonotype was seen at least ten times. The chain combines TRBV5-1 with TRBJ2-7; D unresolved. The V gene's germline CDR1 is SGHRS and CDR2 YFSETQ. V was clipped by 2 bases and J by 3 bases, with 15 bases between them. The CDR3 covers 15 residues. The CDR3 spells CASSFEPQKNYEQYF. For the CDR3, the DNA is TGCGCCAGCAGCTTTGAGCCACAAAAGAACTACGAGCAGTACTTC. Combining the CDR3 with reference TRBV5-1 and TRBJ2-7 gives the whole variable domain KAGVTQTPRYLIKTRGQQVTLSCSPISGHRSVSWYQQTPGQGLQFLFEYFSETQRNKGNFPGRFSGRQFSNSRSEMNVSTLELGDSALYLCASSFEPQKNYEQYFGPGTRLTVT.

The chain combines TRBV4-1 with TRBJ2-1; tentatively, D is TRBD1 or TRBD2 (6 bases each). The V gene lost 4 bases and the J gene lost 9 bases, with 16 bases spanning the gap. There are 14 residues in the CDR3. Looked up from germline, CDR1 is MGHRA and CDR2 is YSYEKL. For the CDR3, the DNA is TGCGCCAGCAGCCCCGTAGGAGGGGGTCTTGAGCAGTTCTTC. This encodes CASSPVGGGLEQFF.

With respect to this clonotype: A much more abundant neighbour one base away suggests this may be a read error. V is TRBV10-3 and J is TRBJ2-7, with 8 nucleotides matching TRBD2. In germline, CDR1 is ENHRY, CDR2 SYGVKD. Losses at the gene ends were 4 bases for V and 4 bases for J; bases not matched to a gene: 15. This CDR3 is built from 17 residues. The CDR3 region has the DNA TGTGCCATCAGTGGGATCGGGAGGGCAAGGCCCTCTTACGAGCAGTACTTC. Its protein is CAISGIGRARPSYEQYF.

As concerns this clonotype: Mismatch with germline at one junction end may stem from a read error. The rearrangement joins TRBV27 to TRBJ1-2, with D unclear. The CDR3 consists of 13 residues. CDR1 MNHEY and CDR2 SMNVEV come from the germline V gene (reference sequence). DNA for the CDR3: TGTGCCAGCAGTTTAACGGCGAACTATAGCTACACCTTC. Translated: CASSLTANYSYTF.

The table lists this clonotype with many counts. V gene TRBV5-1 combines with J gene TRBJ2-5, with 8 bases that match TRBD2. Germline-derived CDR1 and CDR2 are SGHRS and YFSETQ. V shed 4 bases and J 1 base; nucleotides not matched to a gene: 3. The length of the CDR3 is 14 residues. CDR3 bases: TGCGCCAGCAGCACCGGGACTAGCCAAGAGACCCAGTACTTC. Translated: CASSTGTSQETQYF.